The next 20 T cell receptor beta chains were all read from a single sample in a study of blood T cells in healthy people across ages. The use of a sample-barcoded 5' primer and a J-beta primer mix characterized a second PCR of about 7 to 12 cycles. TCRdb passed the 5' RACE reads through MiXCR, listing each CDR3 protein once. Of about 780,000 distinct CDR3 sequences listed, under 30% were seen once; the top ten hold about 3%. These data also formed part of another study, on T cells of mothers and their children.

The sample comprised blood. Receptor source: a boy younger than 18 in good health.

This clonotype showed up just a few times. The J gene is TRBJ1-5, the V gene TRBV6-1; TRBD1 aligns across 7 bases. The germline gives CDR1 MNHNS, CDR2 SASEGT. The length of the CDR3 is 15 residues. The trim removed 6 bases at V and 7 bases at J, leaving 12 bases unmatched. CDR3 sequence reads: CASRRGQVAGQPQHF. CDR3 nucleotide sequence: TGTGCCAGCAGGCGAGGACAGGTGGCCGGGCAGCCCCAGCATTTT.

The CDR3 nucleotides read TGCGCCAGCAGCTCCGGGACGTACATCCAAGAGACCCAGTACTTC. Protein sequence: CASSSGTYIQETQYF. The chain links TRBV5-1 to TRBJ2-5, with D possibly called TRBD1 or TRBD2 (5 bases each). Germline V gives CDR1 SGHRS, CDR2 YFSETQ. This CDR3 is built from 15 residues. V lost 3 bases to trimming and J lost 1 base, with 13 bases between them.

This chain links TRBV6-2 or TRBV6-3 with TRBJ1-6, with D possibly being TRBD1 (5 bases). V dropped 6 bases and J dropped 8 bases, with 11 bases sitting between them. The CDR3 runs to 13 residues. CDR1 is MNHEY, CDR2 SVGEGT, per germline. The CDR3 sequence: CASRPQGDSPLHF. The CDR3 DNA reads TGTGCCAGCAGACCTCAAGGGGATTCACCCCTCCACTTT.

A few counts support this clonotype. The chain has TRBV29-1 and TRBJ2-1; a weak D match, TRBD2 (6 bases). The germline V gene encodes CDR1 SQVTM and CDR2 ANQGSEA. The CDR3 loop spans 13 amino acids. V was clipped by 7 bases and J by 2 bases, with 12 bases between them. CDR3 amino acids: CSGGEAAYNEQFF. The CDR3 DNA reads as TGCAGCGGGGGGGAGGCGGCCTACAATGAGCAGTTCTTC.

On this clonotype: One junction end disagrees with the germline gene, perhaps due to a read error. V usage is TRBV28 and J usage is TRBJ2-1; 15 bases match TRBD2. In germline, CDR1 is MDHEN, CDR2 SYDVKM. The CDR3 runs to 17 residues. The CDR3 region has the DNA TGTGCCTGCAGTTCCTGGACTAGCGGGGGGGACGACAATGAGCAGTTCTTC. Its translation is CACSSWTSGGDDNEQFF. Together with reference TRBV28 and TRBJ2-1, the CDR3 gives the full variable domain: DVKVTQSSRYLVKRTGEKVFLECVQDMDHENMFWYRQDPGLGLRLIYFSYDVKMKEKGDIPEGYSVSREKKERFSLILESASTNQTSMYLCACSSWTSGGDDNEQFFGPGTRLTVL.

The rearrangement joins TRBV11-2 to TRBJ2-3; D assignment may be TRBD1 or TRBD2 (7 bases each). TRBJ2-5 matches the DNA end more closely, so the J call is doubtful. The CDR3 has 13 residues. Germline lookup yields CDR1 SGHAT and CDR2 FQNNGV. CDR3 region: CASSLDRGGTQYF. The CDR3 DNA reads TGTGCCAGCAGCTTAGACAGGGGGGGAACCCAGTACTTC.

The J gene is TRBJ2-7, the V gene TRBV12-3 or TRBV12-4; 7 nucleotides align to TRBD1. This CDR3 region has 14 residues. With 2 bases clipped from V and 7 bases from J, the junction kept 8 bases outside the gene matches. This CDR3 is CASSLSGTEGEQYF. The CDR3 coding sequence is TGTGCCAGCAGTTTAAGTGGGACAGAGGGAGAGCAGTACTTC.

The sample holds a few counts of this clonotype. This rearrangement joins TRBV6-1 to TRBJ2-1, with D unclear. V was cut by 2 bases and J by 8 bases, with 4 bases left in between. CDR3 length: 11 amino acids. CDR1 and CDR2 (germline): MNHNS, SASEGT. CDR3 nucleotide sequence: TGTGCCAGCAGTGAACGGTATGAGCAGTTCTTC. Its protein product is CASSERYEQFF.

J is TRBJ2-1 and V is TRBV6-1; 7 nucleotides match TRBD2. This CDR3 spans 15 amino acids. CDR1 and CDR2 from the germline V gene are MNHNS and SASEGT. V was clipped by 6 bases and J by 4 bases; unmatched bases: 9. CDR3 region: CASRRAGVKYNEQFF. Written as DNA, the CDR3 is TGTGCCAGCAGGAGGGCGGGGGTTAAATACAATGAGCAGTTCTTC.

The V call is TRBV12-3 or TRBV12-4, the J call TRBJ1-6, with 11 nucleotides matching TRBD1. V lost 4 bases, J lost 10 bases, and 9 bases stayed unmatched. CDR3 size: 16 residues. Here the CDR3 DNA reads TGTGCCAGCAGTTGGGGGACAGGGGGGAAGGGGTCACCCCTCCACTTT. Protein: CASSWGTGGKGSPLHF.

This clonotype was picked up a small number of times. Here the CDR3 DNA reads TGTGCCAGCAGACTCGTAGCAGATACGCAGTATTTT. Residues: CASRLVADTQYF. This rearrangement joins TRBV12-3 or TRBV12-4 to TRBJ2-3; D uncertain. Between the trimmed V and J ends, which lost 6 bases and 4 bases, there was a span of 8 bases. The CDR3 spans 12 residues.

In its sample, this clonotype was seen a few times. CDR3 sequence reads: CASSVEDNEKLFF. CDR3 in DNA: TGTGCCAGCAGCGTAGAGGATAATGAAAAACTGTTTTTT. V gene TRBV9 combines with J gene TRBJ1-4; D ambiguous. The CDR3 extends over 13 amino acids. Germline CDR1 reads SGDLS; CDR2 reads YYNGEE. Trimming removed 0 bases from V and 4 bases from J, with 4 bases in between.

The chain combines TRBV12-5 with TRBJ2-7; tentative D call: TRBD2 (5 bases). In germline, CDR1 is LGHNT, CDR2 FRNRAP. With 5 bases removed from V and 7 bases from J, the gap between germline ends came to 15 bases. The length of the CDR3 is 13 residues. CDR3 region: CASGPPGSREQYF. DNA of the CDR3: TGTGCTAGTGGTCCCCCGGGGTCTCGGGAGCAGTACTTC.

This chain uses TRBV5-5 with TRBJ2-7; 7 bases fit TRBD1. The CDR3 loop spans 14 amino acids. The junction had 6 bases not matched to a gene; V was cut back by 3 bases and J by 3 bases. The germline CDR1 and CDR2 sequences are SGHKS and YYEKEE (reference sequence). The CDR3 loop is CASSWTGGDYEQYF. CDR3 DNA sequence: TGTGCCAGCAGCTGGACAGGTGGAGACTACGAGCAGTACTTC.

The V call is TRBV25-1, the J call TRBJ2-7, with D tentatively TRBD2 (6 bases). The V gene lost 8 bases and the J gene lost 3 bases, with 14 bases spanning the gap. The germline V gene has CDR1 MGHDK and CDR2 SYGVNS. The CDR3 has 13 residues. For the CDR3, the DNA is TGTGCCAGCGGTCGGGGGTTAGACTACGAGCAGTACTTC. Translation gives CASGRGLDYEQYF.

This clonotype was observed a handful of times. V usage is TRBV28 and J usage is TRBJ2-7; D possibly corresponds to TRBD1 (6 bases). The end of the DNA aligns better with TRBJ2-1, so the J call may be wrong. This CDR3 contains 15 residues. The germline V gene has CDR1 MDHEN and CDR2 SYDVKM. CDR3 DNA sequence: TGTGCCAGCAGTTTAGCCGACAGACAGGAGAATGAGCAGTTCTTC. Protein: CASSLADRQENEQFF.

This chain links TRBV29-1 with TRBJ2-5; TRBD1 might be the D (6 bases). The CDR3 sequence is 14 residues long. Germline V gene lookup returns CDR1 SQVTM and CDR2 ANQGSEA. Trimming removed 3 bases from V and 1 base from J, with 12 bases in between. This CDR3 is CSVDRRGSQETQYF. For the CDR3, the DNA is TGCAGCGTTGATCGTAGGGGGAGCCAAGAGACCCAGTACTTC.

This clonotype turned up a few times. The chain combines TRBV10-2 with TRBJ2-7, with D uncertain. The J call is uncertain, as TRBJ2-1 better fits the DNA end. CDR3 length: 13 amino acids. Per germline, CDR1 WSHSY and CDR2 SAAADI. The CDR3 reads CASSEMVYNEQFF. DNA of the CDR3: TGCGCCAGCAGTGAGATGGTCTACAATGAGCAGTTCTTC.

In DNA, the CDR3 is TGTGCCAGCAGCGAAGTAAGGGACCTAGAGACCCAGTACTTC. Translating gives CASSEVRDLETQYF. The V call is TRBV21-1, the J call TRBJ2-5. TRBV21-1 is noted as a pseudogene. The CDR3 has 14 residues.

The J gene is TRBJ2-6, the V gene TRBV18; tentative D call: TRBD2 (5 bases). This CDR3 is 16 amino acids long. The germline V and J ends were trimmed by 4 bases and 2 bases, with 12 bases remaining between them. Germline-derived CDR1 and CDR2 are KGHSH and LQKENI. In nucleotides, the CDR3 is TGTGCCAGCTCACTTACTAGGCCCCCTGGGGCCAACGTCCTGACTTTC. This translates into CASSLTRPPGANVLTF.